Each of the 16 T cell receptor beta chains below was sequenced from the same sample in a study of blood T cell repertoires in COVID-19. Measured with immunoSEQ multiplex PCR; TCRdb has only the in-frame clones, and not every one. This table holds 150,000 to 200,000 clones, around 87% found once. The source material was peripheral blood. The receptors were sampled from a woman of 80 years or more in a cohort sampled during active or convalescent COVID-19.

This sequence joins TRBV30 and TRBJ2-5, with D possibly matching TRBD1 (5 bases). The germline CDR1 and CDR2 sequences are GTSNPN and SVGIG (reference sequence). The V gene lost 0 bases and the J gene lost 0 bases, with 5 bases spanning the gap. The CDR3 has 13 amino acids. The CDR3 DNA reads as TGTGCCTGGAGTGTAGGGGACCAAGAGACCCAGTACTTC. This gives the protein CAWSVGDQETQYF. The whole variable domain, filled in from reference TRBV30 and TRBJ2-5, reads SQTIHQWPATLVQPVGSPLSLECTVEGTSNPNLYWYRQAAGRGLQLLFYSVGIGQISSEVPQNLSASRPQDRQFILSSKKLLLSDSGFYLCAWSVGDQETQYFGPGTRLLVL.

The V gene is TRBV29-1, the J gene TRBJ2-5; no clear D gene. V was clipped by 6 bases and J by 5 bases, with 16 bases between them. Germline CDR1 reads SQVTM; CDR2 reads ANQGSEA. The CDR3 length is 13 residues. For the CDR3, the DNA is TGCAGCGTGGATAGAGGTTCACGGGAGACCCAGTACTTC. It is translated as CSVDRGSRETQYF. Full variable domain (missing parts from reference TRBV29-1 and TRBJ2-5): SAVISQKPSRDICQRGTSLTIQCQVDSQVTMMFWYRQQPGQSLTLIATANQGSEATYESGFVIDKFPISRPNLTFSTLTVSNMSPEDSSIYLCSVDRGSRETQYFGPGTRLLVL.

The chain carries TRBV7-2 and TRBJ2-2, with TRBD1 matching 8 bases. CDR3 length equals 14 residues. Germline CDR1 and CDR2: SGHTA and FQGNSA. The V and J ends lost 3 bases and 3 bases, in that order; junction bases with no gene match: 0. The CDR3 nucleotides are TGTGCCAGCAGCTTCAGGGGGCACACCGGGGAGCTGTTTTTT. Amino acids: CASSFRGHTGELFF.

The chain uses TRBV3-1 (or the pseudogene TRBV3-2) and TRBJ2-1, with 7 positions matching TRBD2. From germline, CDR1 is LGHDT and CDR2 YNNKEL (reference sequence). The J segment lost 8 bases and the V segment lost 4 bases, leaving 8 bases of the junction unmatched. This CDR3 contains 14 residues. The CDR3 DNA follows: TGTGCCAGCAGCCTTACGGTGGGGGGGGATGAGCAGTTCTTC. Residues: CASSLTVGGDEQFF.

V and J are TRBV19 and TRBJ1-3, with D uncertain. This CDR3 is 17 amino acids long. Germline CDR1 reads LNHDA; CDR2 reads SQIVND (reference sequence). V lost 4 bases, J lost 2 bases, and 18 bases lay in between. The CDR3, as DNA: TGTGCCAGTAGTACCGAGCCGCCCTCCGCGGCTGGAAACACCATATATTTT. Protein product: CASSTEPPSAAGNTIYF.

The chain links TRBV2 to TRBJ2-2; a weak D match, TRBD1 (6 bases). Germline loops: CDR1 SNHLY, CDR2 FYNNEI. CDR3 length equals 14 residues. The V end lost 8 bases, the J end lost 2 bases, and 12 bases lay between the germline ends. DNA of the CDR3: TGTGCCAGCGTCCGGGGACAAAACACCGGGGAGCTGTTTTTT. It yields the protein CASVRGQNTGELFF.

This sequence joins TRBV15 and TRBJ2-1, with D possibly matching TRBD1 (5 bases). The CDR3 is 17 amino acids. Per germline, CDR1 LNHNV and CDR2 YYDKDF (reference sequence). V shed 0 bases and J shed 5 bases, with 17 bases lying between them. The CDR3 DNA sequence: TGTGCCACCAGCAGAGATAAGGGGCGCCTTACGGACAATGAGCAGTTCTTC. It is translated as CATSRDKGRLTDNEQFF. Using reference TRBV15 and TRBJ2-1 for the parts outside the CDR3, the full variable domain is DAMVIQNPRYQVTQFGKPVTLSCSQTLNHNVMYWYQQKSSQAPKLLFHYYDKDFNNEADTPDNFQSRRPNTSFCFLDIRSPGLGDTAMYLCATSRDKGRLTDNEQFFGPGTRLTVL.

The chain is built from TRBV11-3 and TRBJ2-1; 8 nucleotides agree with TRBD2. CDR1 is SGHNT, CDR2 YENEEA, per germline. The J segment lost 8 bases and the V segment lost 4 bases, leaving 4 bases of the junction unmatched. CDR3 length: 13 amino acids. The CDR3 here is CASSSAGGHEQFF. In DNA, the CDR3 is TGTGCCAGCAGCTCGGCGGGGGGACATGAGCAGTTCTTC. Using reference TRBV11-3 and TRBJ2-1 for the parts outside the CDR3, the full variable domain is EAGVVQSPRYKIIEKKQPVAFWCNPISGHNTLYWYLQNLGQGPELLIRYENEEAVDDSQLPKDRFSAERLKGVDSTLKIQPAELGDSAVYLCASSSAGGHEQFFGPGTRLTVL.

The V and J genes are TRBV2 and TRBJ2-7; 7 bases agree with TRBD2. Trimming cost V 2 bases and J 3 bases; bases outside gene matches: 7. CDR1 SNHLY and CDR2 FYNNEI come from the germline V gene. This CDR3 spans 15 amino acids. The CDR3 DNA reads as TGTGCCAGCAGTGAACGCCTAGCGGCCAACTACGAGCAGTACTTC. Amino acids: CASSERLAANYEQYF. Based on the CDR3 plus reference TRBV2 and TRBJ2-7, the full variable domain is EPEVTQTPSHQVTQMGQEVILRCVPISNHLYFYWYRQILGQKVEFLVSFYNNEISEKSEIFDDQFSVERPDGSNFTLKIRSTKLEDSAMYFCASSERLAANYEQYFGPGTRLTVT.

This clone came up once. The chain is built from TRBV6-2 or TRBV6-3 and TRBJ1-1, with 9 bases that match TRBD1. Unmatched junction bases numbered 8, after V lost 0 bases and J lost 0 bases. The CDR3 spans 18 residues. Germline loops: CDR1 MNHEY, CDR2 SVGEGT. The DNA for the CDR3 is TGTGCCAGCAGTTACTCTTGGGACAGGGTACCCATGAACACTGAAGCTTTCTTT. Protein sequence: CASSYSWDRVPMNTEAFF.

Only one count was recorded for this clone. The V gene is TRBV19, the J gene TRBJ1-2, with 8 nucleotides matching TRBD1. CDR3 length: 12 amino acids. Germline V lookup: CDR1 LNHDA, CDR2 SQIVND (reference sequence). Unmatched junction bases numbered 5, after V lost 6 bases and J lost 8 bases. The CDR3, as DNA: TGTGCCAGTAGCCAAGCAGGGGGCGGCTACACCTTC. This sequence encodes CASSQAGGGYTF.

The rearrangement links TRBV11-3 to TRBJ2-5; a possible D gene is TRBD1 (6 bases). This CDR3 contains 13 residues. V was clipped by 5 bases and J by 3 bases, with 10 bases between them. Germline loops: CDR1 SGHNT, CDR2 YENEEA. CDR3 coding DNA: TGTGCCAGCAGCAGAAGACAGGAAGAGACCCAGTACTTC. It is translated as CASSRRQEETQYF.

The chain joins TRBV19 to TRBJ1-2; 7 nucleotides match TRBD1. Germline V gene data show CDR1 as LNHDA and CDR2 as SQIVND (reference sequence). This CDR3 region has 14 residues. Trimming removed 6 bases from V and 8 bases from J; junction bases left unmatched: 12. The CDR3 loop is CASRDEEGAGGYTF. The CDR3 bases are TGTGCCAGTAGAGACGAGGAGGGGGCAGGGGGCTACACCTTC.

The CDR3 sequence is CASSLVLSRTGNQPQHF. CDR3 sequence (DNA): TGTGCCAGCAGCTTAGTACTTAGCCGGACAGGGAATCAGCCCCAGCATTTT. The chain is built from TRBV7-8 and TRBJ1-5; 8 positions agree with TRBD1. Germline V lookup: CDR1 SGHVS, CDR2 FQNEAQ. The V segment lost 1 base and the J segment 4 bases; nucleotides outside the gene matches: 9. This CDR3 has 17 residues.

The chain employs TRBV18 and TRBJ2-7; perhaps TRBD1 as D (5 bases). The V and J ends lost 1 base and 3 bases respectively, with 7 bases between them. The CDR3 has 13 amino acids. Per germline, CDR1 KGHSH and CDR2 LQKENI. The CDR3 protein is CASSPRDSYEQYV. The CDR3 DNA reads as TGTGCCAGCTCACCACGAGACAGCTACGAGCAGTACGTC.

This clone was picked up a small number of times. The chain recombines TRBV4-1 with TRBJ2-7, with D possibly TRBD1 on 5 matching bases. V dropped 0 bases and J dropped 2 bases, with 11 bases sitting between them. Germline V gives CDR1 MGHRA, CDR2 YSYEKL. There are 15 residues in the CDR3. The DNA for the CDR3 is TGCGCCAGCAGCCAAGACGAGCAGGGTCCCTACGAGCAGTACGTC. It codes for CASSQDEQGPYEQYV.